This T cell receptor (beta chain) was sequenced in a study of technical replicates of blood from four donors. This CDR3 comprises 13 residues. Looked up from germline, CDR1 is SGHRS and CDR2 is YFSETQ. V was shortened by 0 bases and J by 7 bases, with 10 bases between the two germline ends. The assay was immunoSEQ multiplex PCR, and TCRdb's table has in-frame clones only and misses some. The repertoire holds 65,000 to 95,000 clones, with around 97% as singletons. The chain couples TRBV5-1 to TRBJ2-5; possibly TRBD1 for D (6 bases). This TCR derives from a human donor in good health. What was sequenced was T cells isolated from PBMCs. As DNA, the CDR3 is TGCGCCAGCAGCTTGGACAGGGTGGCGACCCAGTACTTC. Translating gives CASSLDRVATQYF.